This paragraph covers one T cell receptor beta chain sequence. The read stops 3 residues short of the end of the CDR3; the missing end is completed from the germline J gene. The data were taken from a study of T cells in women clearing cervical HPV infection. Only in-frame clones appear in the TCRdb table, and some are missing; sequencing was by immunoSEQ multiplex PCR. The repertoire table contains some 46,000 clones. The germline V gene has CDR1 KGHSH and CDR2 LQKENI. The CDR3 sequence is 15 residues long. The V and J ends lost 3 bases and 7 bases, in that order; junction bases with no gene match: 9.

The specimen sequenced was blood buffy coat. This TCR was sampled from a woman between 18 and 70 years old with a cervical HPV16 infection that either progressed to CIN3+ or cleared (not recorded which). J is TRBJ2-1 and V is TRBV18, with TRBD2 identical over 7 bases. The part of the CDR3 DNA that was read is TGTGCCAGCTCACCTGATCCAGCGGGGCTTAATGAG. This codes for CASSPDPAGLNE. In full, the CDR3 reads CASSPDPAGLNEQFF.